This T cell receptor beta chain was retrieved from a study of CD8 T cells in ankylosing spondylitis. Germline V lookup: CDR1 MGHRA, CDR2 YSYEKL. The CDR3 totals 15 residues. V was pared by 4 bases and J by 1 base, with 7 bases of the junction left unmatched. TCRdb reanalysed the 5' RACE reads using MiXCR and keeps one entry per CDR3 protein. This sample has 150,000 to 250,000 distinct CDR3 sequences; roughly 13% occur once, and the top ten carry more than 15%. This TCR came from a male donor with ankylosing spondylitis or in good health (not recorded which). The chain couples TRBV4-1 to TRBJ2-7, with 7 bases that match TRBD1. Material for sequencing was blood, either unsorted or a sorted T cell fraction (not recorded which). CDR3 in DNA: TGCGCCAGCAGCCTCTCCGGGACAGAGTCCTACGAGCAGTACTTC. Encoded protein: CASSLSGTESYEQYF.